The present T cell receptor (beta chain) was sequenced within a study of OX40 agonist ivuxolimab in advanced cancers. Across the study: An agonistic human IgG2 monoclonal antibody against OX40 (CD134) was given.

This table comes from immunoSEQ multiplex PCR, and its TCRdb copy is limited to in-frame clones, with some not included. The sample gives more than 50,000 clones, around 93% of which show up once; roughly 19% is in the top ten. The CDR3 covers 14 residues. The V and J ends lost 0 bases and 6 bases, in that order; junction bases with no gene match: 1. Per the germline V gene, CDR1 is ENHRY and CDR2 is SYGVKD. Study outcomes and limitations: Compared with others, partial responders at 0.1-3.0 mg/kg displayed clonal expansion among the lowest.

A note on this clone: The antigen is not known.

Blood sampling took place at baseline, cycle 4 day 1, and cycle 7 day 1. Source: CD4+ or CD8+ T cells sorted from blood, taken in a trial of the OX40 agonist ivuxolimab. The V gene is TRBV10-3, the J gene TRBJ1-5, with 8 bases that match TRBD1. This clonotype was obtained from an adult with an advanced solid tumor such as melanoma, head and neck, liver or kidney cancer. This CDR3 is CAISESTGGQPQHF. CDR3 nucleotides: TGTGCCATCAGTGAGTCCACAGGGGGTCAGCCCCAGCATTTT.